This entry concerns a single T cell receptor beta chain. This entry comes from a study of blood T cell repertoires in COVID-19. As for the study in general: Acute and convalescent COVID-19 samples came from the United States, Italy and Spain. Sample material is recorded as cDNA or gDNA derived from T cells, B-cell-depleted T cells, or PBMCs.

Original data processing: Amplification of reference gene primers provided the estimated nucleated cell counts. The method was immunoSEQ multiplex PCR; TCRdb's version includes in-frame clones alone and lacks a portion of them. Clone size and V and J calls were adopted from that table, with D and trimming inferred from the DNA. The sample consists of approximately 100,000 clones, more than 75% of them appearing once. The germline V gene has CDR1 MNHNY and CDR2 SVGAGI (reference sequence). The CDR3 sequence is 15 residues long. V was clipped by 7 bases and J by 2 bases, with 15 bases between them. This receptor was identified in a human donor in a cohort sampled during active COVID-19. Sequencing input: peripheral blood. V is TRBV6-6 and J is TRBJ2-4; tentatively, D is TRBD1 (6 bases). This CDR3 is CASIISGDPKNIQYF. The CDR3 region has the DNA TGTGCCAGCATTATTTCAGGGGACCCCAAAAACATTCAGTACTTC.